This T cell receptor (beta chain) was retrieved from a study of beta chain features in type 1 diabetes. Study-level results: For Type 1 diabetes patients, all four CD4+ subsets carried TCRB CDR3s that were moderately but significantly shorter.

The study reverse transcribed the entire isolated RNA, so it sequenced expressed TCRB transcripts. Only in-frame clones appear in the TCRdb table, and some are missing; sequencing was by immunoSEQ multiplex PCR. Of approximately 170,000 clones in the sample, about 7.8% were seen once. The CDR3 consists of 16 residues. V shed 4 bases and J 4 bases; nucleotides not matched to a gene: 10. Germline CDR1 LGHNA, CDR2 YNFKEQ. As for this clone: Its antigen remains unidentified.

The sequenced sample consisted of central memory CD4+ T cells from blood. The chain recombines TRBV4-2 with TRBJ2-7, with 10 positions matching TRBD2. This sequence originates from a woman in her forties with type 1 diabetes. The CDR3 loop is CASSPAGQREGYEQYF. CDR3 coding DNA: TGTGCCAGCAGCCCCGCGGGCCAGCGGGAGGGTTACGAGCAGTACTTC.